The T cell receptor beta chain under discussion was sequenced for a study of T cells in Graves' hyperthyroidism and ophthalmopathy. Across the whole study: Peripheral blood was obtained at initial diagnosis, preceding any treatment. Findings and caveats of the study: Model-based prediction identified ophthalmopathy a median about 7 months prior to its onset. By a 13 V-J model, ophthalmopathy was set apart from stable hyperthyroidism.

There are 14 residues in the CDR3. Trimming at V came to 2 bases and at J to 8 bases, leaving 6 bases not matched to a gene. This clonotype has a count of ten or more. Antigen: not known. There were TCR beta CDR3 regions amplified from RNA transcripts. The study used the HTBI primer set for a first-round RT-PCR of the TCR CDR3. TCRdb reprocessed the multiplex PCR reads via MiXCR and lists one record per CDR3 protein. The sample consists of about half a million distinct CDR3 sequences, about 20% of them appearing once. V is TRBV12-3 or TRBV12-4 and J is TRBJ1-1, with 9 bases lining up with TRBD1. This clonotype was sampled from a man in his forties with Graves' ophthalmopathy. Sequencing was carried out using blood. The DNA of the CDR3 is TGTGCCAGCAGTTTAAGGGACAGGGCGCAGGAAGCTTTCTTT. Translating it yields CASSLRDRAQEAFF.